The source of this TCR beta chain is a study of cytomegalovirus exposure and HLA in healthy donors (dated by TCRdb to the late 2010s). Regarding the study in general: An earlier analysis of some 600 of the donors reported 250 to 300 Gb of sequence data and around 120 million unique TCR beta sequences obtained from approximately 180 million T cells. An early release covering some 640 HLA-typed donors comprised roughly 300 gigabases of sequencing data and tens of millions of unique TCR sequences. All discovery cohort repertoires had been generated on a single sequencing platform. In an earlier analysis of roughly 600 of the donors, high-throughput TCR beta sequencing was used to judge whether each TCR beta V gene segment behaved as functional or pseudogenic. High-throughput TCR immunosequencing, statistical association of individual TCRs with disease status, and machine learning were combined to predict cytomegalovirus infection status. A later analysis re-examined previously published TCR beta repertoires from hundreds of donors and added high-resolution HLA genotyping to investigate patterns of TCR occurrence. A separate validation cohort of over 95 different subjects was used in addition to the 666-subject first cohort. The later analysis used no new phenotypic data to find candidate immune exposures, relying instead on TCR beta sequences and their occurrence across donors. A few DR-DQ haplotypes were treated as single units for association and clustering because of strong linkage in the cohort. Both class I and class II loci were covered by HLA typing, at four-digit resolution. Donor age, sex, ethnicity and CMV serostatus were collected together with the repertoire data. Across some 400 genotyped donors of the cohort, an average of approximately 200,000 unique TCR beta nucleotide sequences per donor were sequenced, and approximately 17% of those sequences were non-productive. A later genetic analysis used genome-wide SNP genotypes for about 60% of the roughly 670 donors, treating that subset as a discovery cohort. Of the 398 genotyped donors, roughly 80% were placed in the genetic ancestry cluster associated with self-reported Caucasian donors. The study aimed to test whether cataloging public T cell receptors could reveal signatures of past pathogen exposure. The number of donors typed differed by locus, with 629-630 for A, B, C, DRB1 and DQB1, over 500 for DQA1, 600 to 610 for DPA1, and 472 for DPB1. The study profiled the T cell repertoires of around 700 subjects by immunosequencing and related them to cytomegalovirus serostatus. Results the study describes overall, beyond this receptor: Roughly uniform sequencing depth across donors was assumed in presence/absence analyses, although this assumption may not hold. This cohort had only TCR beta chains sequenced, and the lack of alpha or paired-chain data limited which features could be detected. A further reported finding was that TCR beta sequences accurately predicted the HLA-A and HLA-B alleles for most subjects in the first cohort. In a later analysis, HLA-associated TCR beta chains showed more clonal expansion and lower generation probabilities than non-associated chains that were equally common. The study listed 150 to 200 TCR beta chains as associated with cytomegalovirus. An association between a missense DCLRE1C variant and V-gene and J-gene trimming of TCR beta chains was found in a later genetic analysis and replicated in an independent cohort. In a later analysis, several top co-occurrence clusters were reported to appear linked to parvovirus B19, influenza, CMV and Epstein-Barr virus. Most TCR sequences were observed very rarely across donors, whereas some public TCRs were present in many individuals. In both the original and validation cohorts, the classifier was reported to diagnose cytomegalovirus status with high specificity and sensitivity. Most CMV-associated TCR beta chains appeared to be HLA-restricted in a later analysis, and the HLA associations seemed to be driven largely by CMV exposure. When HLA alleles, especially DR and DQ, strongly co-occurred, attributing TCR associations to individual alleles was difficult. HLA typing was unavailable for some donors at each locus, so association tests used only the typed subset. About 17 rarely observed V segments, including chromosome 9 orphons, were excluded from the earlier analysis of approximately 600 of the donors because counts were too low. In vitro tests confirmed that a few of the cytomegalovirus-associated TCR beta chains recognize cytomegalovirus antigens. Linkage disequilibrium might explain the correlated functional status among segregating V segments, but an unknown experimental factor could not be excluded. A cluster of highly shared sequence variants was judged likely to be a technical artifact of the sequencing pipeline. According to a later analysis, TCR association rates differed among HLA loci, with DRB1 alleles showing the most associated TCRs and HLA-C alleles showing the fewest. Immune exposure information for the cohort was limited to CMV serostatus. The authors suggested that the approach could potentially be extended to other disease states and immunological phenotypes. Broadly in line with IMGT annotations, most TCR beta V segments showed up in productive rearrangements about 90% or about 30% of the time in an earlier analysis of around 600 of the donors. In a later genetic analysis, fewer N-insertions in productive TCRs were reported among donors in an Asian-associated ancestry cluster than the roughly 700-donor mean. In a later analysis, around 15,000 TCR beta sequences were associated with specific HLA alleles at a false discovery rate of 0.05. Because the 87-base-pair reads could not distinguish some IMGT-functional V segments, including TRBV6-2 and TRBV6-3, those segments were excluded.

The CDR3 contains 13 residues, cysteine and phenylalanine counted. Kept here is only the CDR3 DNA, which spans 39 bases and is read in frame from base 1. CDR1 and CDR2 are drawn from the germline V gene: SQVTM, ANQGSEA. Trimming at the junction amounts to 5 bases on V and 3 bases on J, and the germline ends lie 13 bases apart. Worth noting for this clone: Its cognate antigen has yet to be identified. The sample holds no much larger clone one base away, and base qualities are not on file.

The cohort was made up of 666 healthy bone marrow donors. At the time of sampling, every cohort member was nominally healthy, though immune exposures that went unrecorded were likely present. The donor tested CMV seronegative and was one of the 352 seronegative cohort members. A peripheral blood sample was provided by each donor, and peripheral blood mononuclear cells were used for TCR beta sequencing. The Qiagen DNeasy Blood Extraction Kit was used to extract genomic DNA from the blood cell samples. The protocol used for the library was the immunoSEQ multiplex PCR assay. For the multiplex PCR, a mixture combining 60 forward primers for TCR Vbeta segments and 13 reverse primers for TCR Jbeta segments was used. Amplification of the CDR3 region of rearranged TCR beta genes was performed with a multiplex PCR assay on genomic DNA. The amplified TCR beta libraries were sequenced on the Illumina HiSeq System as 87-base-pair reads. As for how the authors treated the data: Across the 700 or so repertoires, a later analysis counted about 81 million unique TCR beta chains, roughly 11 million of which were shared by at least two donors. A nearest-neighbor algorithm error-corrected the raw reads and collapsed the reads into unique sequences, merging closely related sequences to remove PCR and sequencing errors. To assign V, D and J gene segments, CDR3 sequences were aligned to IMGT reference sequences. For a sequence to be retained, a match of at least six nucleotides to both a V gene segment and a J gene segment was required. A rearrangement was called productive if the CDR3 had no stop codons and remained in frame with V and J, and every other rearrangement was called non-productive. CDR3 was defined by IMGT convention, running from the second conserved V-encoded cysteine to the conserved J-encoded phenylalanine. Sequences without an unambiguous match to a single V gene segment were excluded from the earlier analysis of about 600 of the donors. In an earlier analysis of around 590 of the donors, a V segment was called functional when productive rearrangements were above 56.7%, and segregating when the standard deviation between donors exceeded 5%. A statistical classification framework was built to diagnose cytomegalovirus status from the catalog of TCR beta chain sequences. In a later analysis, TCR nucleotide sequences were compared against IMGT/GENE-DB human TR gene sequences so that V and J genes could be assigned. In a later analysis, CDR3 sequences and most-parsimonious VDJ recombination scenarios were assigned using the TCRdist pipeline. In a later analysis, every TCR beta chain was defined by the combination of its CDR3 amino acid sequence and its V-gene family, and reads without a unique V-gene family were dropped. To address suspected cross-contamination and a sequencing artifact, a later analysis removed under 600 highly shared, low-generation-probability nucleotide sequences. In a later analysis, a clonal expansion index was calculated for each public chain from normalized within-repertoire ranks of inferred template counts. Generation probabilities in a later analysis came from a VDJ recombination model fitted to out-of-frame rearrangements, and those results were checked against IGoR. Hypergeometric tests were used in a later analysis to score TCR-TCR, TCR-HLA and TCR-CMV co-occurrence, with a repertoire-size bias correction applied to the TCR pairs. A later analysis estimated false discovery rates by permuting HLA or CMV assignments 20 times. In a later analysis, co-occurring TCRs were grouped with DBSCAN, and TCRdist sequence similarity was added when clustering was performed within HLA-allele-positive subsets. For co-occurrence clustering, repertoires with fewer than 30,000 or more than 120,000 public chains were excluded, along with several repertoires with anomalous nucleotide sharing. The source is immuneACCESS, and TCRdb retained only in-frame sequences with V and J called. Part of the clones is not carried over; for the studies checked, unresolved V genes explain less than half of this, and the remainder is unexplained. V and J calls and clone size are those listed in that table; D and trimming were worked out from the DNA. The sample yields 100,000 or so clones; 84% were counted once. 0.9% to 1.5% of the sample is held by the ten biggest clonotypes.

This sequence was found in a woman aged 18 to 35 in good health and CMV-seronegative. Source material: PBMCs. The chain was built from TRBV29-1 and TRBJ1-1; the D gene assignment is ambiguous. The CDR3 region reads CSVSRDVYTEAFF. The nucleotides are TGCAGCGTTTCTCGGGATGTGTACACTGAAGCTTTCTTT.